This TCR beta chain was captured by sequencing in a study of cytomegalovirus exposure and HLA in healthy donors. The PCR employed 60 Vbeta primers together with 13 Jbeta primers. Method: immunoSEQ multiplex PCR; TCRdb's copy keeps in-frame clones and lacks some. The data contain about 130,000 clones, 80% of them singletons. The V gene's germline CDR1 is SGHRS and CDR2 YFSETQ. Germline trimming cut 3 bases from V and 5 bases from J; bases unmatched to any gene: 9. The CDR3 contains 16 residues. Overall study results and limits: TCR beta sequences numbering over 15,000 were associated with HLA alleles at 0.05 false discovery rate in a later analysis.

For this clone: Its antigen is not known.

Donors were ostensibly healthy at sampling, although undocumented immune exposures were probable. Source material: PBMCs. The chain carries TRBV5-1 and TRBJ2-5, with 11 positions matching TRBD1. This TCR came from a man aged 25 to 40 in good health and CMV-seronegative. The CDR3 here is CASSYSDRGQGETQYF. CDR3 nucleotide sequence: TGCGCCAGCAGCTACTCGGACAGGGGGCAAGGGGAGACCCAGTACTTC.